This entry concerns a single T cell receptor beta chain. Its antigen is as yet unknown. This sample was included in a study of blood T cells in healthy people across ages. Study-wide context: Capturing about one barcoded beta molecule per two T cells was achieved by template switching.

The CDR3 totals 13 residues. The germline V and J ends were trimmed by 4 bases and 2 bases, with 8 bases remaining between them. The total RNA that was extracted per sample amounted to at least 5 micrograms. It was with a sample-barcoded 5' primer and a J-beta primer mix that a second PCR of roughly 7 to 12 cycles was run. Tagging of each cDNA molecule was performed by a template-switch adaptor with 12 random nucleotides. Each CDR3 protein gets one entry after TCRdb re-called the 5' RACE reads with MiXCR. The table lists some 1 million distinct CDR3 sequences, roughly 45% of them singletons. General observations from the study: A roughly linear age-dependent decrease characterized TCR beta diversity per million T cells.

This receptor was identified in a woman in her sixties in good health. Sample: blood. V usage is TRBV12-3 or TRBV12-4 and J usage is TRBJ1-1, with D perhaps TRBD1 (5 bases). CDR3 in amino acids: CASSWGSNTEAFF. CDR3 in DNA: TGTGCCAGCAGTTGGGGCAGCAACACTGAAGCTTTCTTT.